These 11 T cell receptor beta chains share one sample of origin, sequenced in a study of T cells in Graves' hyperthyroidism and ophthalmopathy (dated by TCRdb to the late 2010s). The method behind the library was multiplex PCR. Sequencer: Illumina HiSeq 2000. Amplification of TCR beta CDR3 regions was carried out from RNA transcripts. A first-round RT-PCR of the TCR CDR3 used the HTBI primer set with the Qiagen OneStep RT-PCR kit. TCRdb trimmed the raw reads at Q25, called clones with MiXCR and kept productive beta chains. Rows with one shared CDR3 protein collapse into an entry with the most common genes and DNA. In this sample the table shows approximately 400,000 distinct CDR3 sequences, approximately 19% of which occur a single time. The leading ten clones occupy approximately 4% of the sample. The sample was blood. The origin of the receptors is a young woman with Graves' hyperthyroidism.

The V and J genes are TRBV20-1 and TRBJ1-6, with unresolved D. CDR1 and CDR2 (germline): DFQATT, SNEGSKA (reference sequence). The CDR3 is 14 residues long. V was cut by 6 bases and J by 7 bases, with 16 bases left in between. The CDR3 region has the DNA TGCAGTGCCAACCCGGGTTTCGGGAATTCACCCCTCCACTTT. Its translation: CSANPGFGNSPLHF.

This clonotype was seen at least ten times. The chain employs TRBV28 and TRBJ1-5, with D possibly TRBD1 on 6 matching bases. This CDR3 is built from 16 residues. The V end lost 3 bases, the J end lost 3 bases, and 15 bases lay between the germline ends. Germline V gives CDR1 MDHEN, CDR2 SYDVKM. This chain's CDR3 is CASSLSGGPANQPQHF. The CDR3, as DNA: TGTGCCAGCAGTTTGTCGGGGGGCCCTGCCAATCAGCCCCAGCATTTT.

This clonotype was recorded at least ten times. V and J are TRBV24-1 and TRBJ2-2; the match to TRBD2 covers 7 bases. The CDR3 is 15 residues long. Germline V gene sequence: CDR1 KGHDR, CDR2 SFDVKD. The ends lost 4 bases at V and 6 bases at J; junction bases unmatched: 7. The CDR3: CATSDLRGRAGELFF. CDR3 in DNA: TGTGCCACCAGTGACCTCCGTGGGAGGGCCGGGGAGCTGTTTTTT.

The sample holds many counts of this clonotype. The rearrangement uses TRBV20-1 and TRBJ1-5; D is unclear. The V and J ends lost 3 bases and 7 bases respectively, with 13 bases between them. Germline-derived CDR1 and CDR2 are DFQATT and SNEGSKA (reference sequence). The CDR3 consists of 13 residues. CDR3 sequence reads: CSASQNSVQPQHF. The CDR3 DNA is TGCAGTGCTAGTCAGAATAGCGTGCAGCCCCAGCATTTT.

The rearrangement links TRBV6-4 to TRBJ2-7; D may correspond to TRBD1 or TRBD2 (6 bases each). Germline V CDR1 and CDR2: MRHNA, SNTAGT. Trimming removed 6 bases at V and 1 base at J, with 13 bases between. The CDR3 covers 14 residues. CDR3 in DNA: TGTGCCAGCAGCGACAGGACTACTTCCTACGAGCAGTACTTC. Translated: CASSDRTTSYEQYF.

This clonotype was recorded many times. The gene calls are TRBV6-1 and TRBJ2-5; D remains ambiguous. This CDR3 is built from 14 residues. Germline CDR1 MNHNS, CDR2 SASEGT. Trimming removed 6 bases at V and 0 bases at J, with 11 bases between. The chain's CDR3 is CASSPFRDQETQYF. CDR3 bases: TGTGCCAGCAGCCCCTTCCGGGACCAAGAGACCCAGTACTTC.

The sample holds many counts of this clonotype. The chain uses TRBV6-4 and TRBJ2-7, with no clear D. Germline V gene sequence: CDR1 MRHNA, CDR2 SNTAGT. Trimming took 6 bases from V and 1 from J, leaving 19 bases between them. This CDR3 spans 16 amino acids. The CDR3 loop is CASRSYSGRESYEQYF. CDR3 DNA sequence: TGTGCCAGCAGGAGTTACTCAGGTAGGGAATCCTACGAGCAGTACTTC.

At least ten counts were recorded for this clonotype. This chain joins TRBV6-1 and TRBJ1-5, with D unclear. In germline, CDR1 is MNHNS, CDR2 SASEGT. This CDR3 comprises 15 residues. V lost 5 bases and J lost 0, with 11 bases in between. CDR3 coding DNA: TGTGCCAGCAGTCTCGGCGTCTATAGCAATCAGCCCCAGCATTTT. Amino acids: CASSLGVYSNQPQHF.

The CDR3: CASSHLYRDRGTEAFF. As DNA, the CDR3 is TGTGCCAGCAGTCACCTATACAGGGACAGGGGGACTGAAGCTTTCTTT. This chain joins TRBV6-5 and TRBJ1-1; 11 bases match TRBD1. This CDR3 comprises 16 residues. CDR1 MNHEY and CDR2 SVGAGI come from the germline V gene. The J segment lost 5 bases and the V segment lost 5 bases, leaving 10 bases of the junction unmatched.

This clonotype was seen ten or more times. This chain links TRBV11-2 with TRBJ2-5; tentatively, D is TRBD1 or TRBD2 (5 bases each). Trimming removed 6 bases from V and 1 base from J, with 12 bases in between. CDR3 size: 14 residues. The germline V gene has CDR1 SGHAT and CDR2 FQNNGV. CDR3 bases: TGTGCCAGCAGGGGGGTCCACTCCCAAGAGACCCAGTACTTC. This encodes CASRGVHSQETQYF.

This clonotype has a count of ten or more. This CDR3 reads CSAAQGGAETQYF. CDR3 DNA: TGCAGTGCTGCACAGGGTGGTGCAGAGACCCAGTACTTC. The chain couples TRBV20-1 to TRBJ2-5, with D tentatively TRBD1 (6 bases). The CDR3 sequence is 13 residues long. Germline loops: CDR1 DFQATT, CDR2 SNEGSKA (reference sequence). V was cut by 5 bases and J by 4 bases, with 14 bases left in between.